A selection of T cell receptor beta chains follows, all from one sample in a study of blood T cells in healthy people across ages. TCRdb re-called the 5' RACE reads with MiXCR, one entry per CDR3 protein. This table holds around 780,000 distinct CDR3 sequences, roughly 24% found once. This same sample was also taken into another study, of T cells of mothers and their children.

What was sequenced was blood. These receptors were taken from a boy aged 10-17 years in good health. Both conserved end residues are part of each CDR3. A D gene is named only where the DNA matches it firmly. Clone size appears in some rows only: once, few, many, or a class for an expanded clone.

d_call: TRBD1
clone_size: NA
j_call: TRBJ1-5
v_call: TRBV5-1
cdr3_nt: TGCGCCCGGAGGGACAGCCTCAATCAGCCCCAGCATTTT
cdr3_aa: CARRDSLNQPQHF

d_call: TRBD2
clone_size: NA
j_call: TRBJ2-5
v_call: TRBV12-3/TRBV12-4
cdr3_nt: TGTGCCAGCATCCTCGGCACTAGCGGGGGGGAGACCCAGTACTTC
cdr3_aa: CASILGTSGGETQYF

d_call: TRBD2
clone_size: NA
j_call: TRBJ2-3
v_call: TRBV12-3/TRBV12-4
cdr3_nt: TGTGCCAGTTCCCCTGGGGGGGTTGTAGATACGCAGTATTTT
cdr3_aa: CASSPGGVVDTQYF

d_call: NA
clone_size: NA
j_call: TRBJ2-1
v_call: TRBV11-2
cdr3_nt: TGTGCCAGCAGCATCTTCCCAAACAATGAGCAGTTCTTC
cdr3_aa: CASSIFPNNEQFF

d_call: TRBD1
clone_size: NA
j_call: TRBJ1-1
v_call: TRBV12-3/TRBV12-4
cdr3_nt: TGTGCCAGCAGTTACGGGACAGGGTATACTGTCAATGAAGCTTTCTTT
cdr3_aa: CASSYGTGYTVNEAFF

d_call: NA
clone_size: NA
j_call: TRBJ2-7
v_call: TRBV11-2
cdr3_nt: TGTGCCAGCAGCTCCATACAGGGCCCGAGGATGGTGCAGTACTTC
cdr3_aa: CASSSIQGPRMVQYF

d_call: NA
clone_size: NA
j_call: TRBJ2-5
v_call: TRBV30
cdr3_nt: TGTGCCTGGACCCCAAGAGAAGAGACCCAGTACTTC
cdr3_aa: CAWTPREETQYF

d_call: NA
clone_size: few
j_call: TRBJ2-7
v_call: TRBV20-1
cdr3_nt: TGCAGTGCGGCCCTGGATAGGGTCCCCTACGAGCAGTACTTC
cdr3_aa: CSAALDRVPYEQYF

d_call: TRBD1
clone_size: NA
j_call: TRBJ1-1
v_call: TRBV19
cdr3_nt: TGTGCCAGCCCTAGACAGGGGAACACTGAAGCTTTCTTT
cdr3_aa: CASPRQGNTEAFF

d_call: NA
clone_size: few
j_call: TRBJ1-1
v_call: TRBV4-1
cdr3_nt: TGCGCCAGCAGCCAACCCCAGGGGACTGAAGCTTTCTTT
cdr3_aa: CASSQPQGTEAFF

d_call: NA
clone_size: NA
j_call: TRBJ2-2
v_call: TRBV12-3/TRBV12-4
cdr3_nt: TGTGCCAGCAGTTTTTGGGTCGGGGAGCTGTTTTTT
cdr3_aa: CASSFWVGELFF

d_call: TRBD2
clone_size: NA
j_call: TRBJ2-3
v_call: TRBV12-3/TRBV12-4
cdr3_nt: TGTGCCAGCAGTCCATGGATAACTAGCGCAGATACGCAGTATTTT
cdr3_aa: CASSPWITSADTQYF

d_call: NA
clone_size: NA
j_call: TRBJ2-1
v_call: TRBV5-1
cdr3_nt: TGCGCCAGCAGCCCGATTGGCTATGAGCAGTTCTTC
cdr3_aa: CASSPIGYEQFF

d_call: NA
clone_size: NA
j_call: TRBJ1-2
v_call: TRBV25-1
cdr3_nt: TGTGCCAGCAGTCCATCGGGGACACTTGCTAACTATGGCTACACCTTC
cdr3_aa: CASSPSGTLANYGYTF

d_call: NA
clone_size: NA
j_call: TRBJ2-5
v_call: TRBV3-1
cdr3_nt: TGTGCCAGCCGCGAAAATGGGGCGAATCCGACCCAGTACTTC
cdr3_aa: CASRENGANPTQYF

d_call: NA
clone_size: NA
j_call: TRBJ1-1
v_call: TRBV5-1
cdr3_nt: TGCGCCAGCATTCCGGGGGCCCCGGCGGACACTGAAGCTTTCTTT
cdr3_aa: CASIPGAPADTEAFF

d_call: NA
clone_size: once
j_call: TRBJ2-2
v_call: TRBV12-3/TRBV12-4
cdr3_nt: TGTGCCAGCAGTCCCCTCGCAGGGTCGACCGGGGAGCTGTTTTTT
cdr3_aa: CASSPLAGSTGELFF

d_call: NA
clone_size: few
j_call: TRBJ2-7
v_call: TRBV7-8
cdr3_nt: TGTGCCAGCAGCTTAGCCGGAGGGGCGATGACCTACGAGCAGTACTTC
cdr3_aa: CASSLAGGAMTYEQYF

d_call: NA
clone_size: NA
j_call: TRBJ2-5
v_call: TRBV6-2/TRBV6-3
cdr3_nt: TGTGCCAGCAGTTATGGGGGCCCGGCGGAGACCCAGTACTTC
cdr3_aa: CASSYGGPAETQYF

d_call: NA
clone_size: few
j_call: TRBJ2-1
v_call: TRBV12-3/TRBV12-4
cdr3_nt: TGTGCCAGCAGTCAAGCTGTGGGAGGGGGCGACTCCTACAATGAGCAGTTCTTC
cdr3_aa: CASSQAVGGGDSYNEQFF

d_call: TRBD1
clone_size: few
j_call: TRBJ1-6
v_call: TRBV28
cdr3_nt: TGTGCCAGCAGTTTTTGGTCGGGACAGGCCGCCCTCCACTTT
cdr3_aa: CASSFWSGQAALHF

d_call: TRBD1
clone_size: few
j_call: TRBJ2-7
v_call: TRBV29-1
cdr3_nt: TGCAGCGTGACTCTGCCAGGGGGCAGCGAGCAGTACTTC
cdr3_aa: CSVTLPGGSEQYF

d_call: NA
clone_size: few
j_call: TRBJ2-5
v_call: TRBV6-5
cdr3_nt: TGTGCCAGCAGAAAAGGGGGGGGGGAGACCCAGTACTTC
cdr3_aa: CASRKGGGETQYF

d_call: TRBD1
clone_size: few
j_call: TRBJ1-1
v_call: TRBV28
cdr3_nt: TGTGCCAGCATAAAGGGGGCGCGGACTGAAGCTTTCTTT
cdr3_aa: CASIKGARTEAFF

d_call: NA
clone_size: NA
j_call: TRBJ1-3
v_call: TRBV11-2
cdr3_nt: TGTGCCAGCAGCTTACTATGGGGTGAAAACACCATATATTTT
cdr3_aa: CASSLLWGENTIYF

d_call: NA
clone_size: few
j_call: TRBJ2-5
v_call: TRBV12-3/TRBV12-4
cdr3_nt: TGTGCCAGCGGGGCACAAGGGAACCAAGAGATCCAGTACTTC
cdr3_aa: CASGAQGNQEIQYF

d_call: NA
clone_size: NA
j_call: TRBJ1-2
v_call: TRBV12-3/TRBV12-4
cdr3_nt: TGTGCCAGCAGTTTAAACCGCGCGGTGGTCTATGGCTACACCTTC
cdr3_aa: CASSLNRAVVYGYTF

d_call: NA
clone_size: few
j_call: TRBJ2-1
v_call: TRBV18
cdr3_nt: TGTGCCAGCTCACCACTCATCAATGAGCAGTTCTTC
cdr3_aa: CASSPLINEQFF

d_call: TRBD2
clone_size: few
j_call: TRBJ2-3
v_call: TRBV4-1
cdr3_nt: TGCGCCAGCAGCCAAGACACAGCGGGGAGGGTTGATACGCAGTATTTT
cdr3_aa: CASSQDTAGRVDTQYF

d_call: NA
clone_size: few
j_call: TRBJ2-2
v_call: TRBV15
cdr3_nt: TGTGCCACCAGCAGTACCGACAACACCGGGGAGCTGTTTTTT
cdr3_aa: CATSSTDNTGELFF

d_call: NA
clone_size: NA
j_call: TRBJ2-2
v_call: TRBV6-5
cdr3_nt: TGTGCCAGCAGTTACGGGACATTCACCGGGGAGCTGTTTTTT
cdr3_aa: CASSYGTFTGELFF

d_call: TRBD1
clone_size: few
j_call: TRBJ1-4
v_call: TRBV28
cdr3_nt: TGTGCCAGCACCTTACCGGGACAGCTTAATGAAAAACTGTTTTTT
cdr3_aa: CASTLPGQLNEKLFF

d_call: NA
clone_size: NA
j_call: TRBJ1-1
v_call: TRBV5-1
cdr3_nt: TGCGCCAGCAGCTTAGGGGAATCTGAAGCTTTCTTT
cdr3_aa: CASSLGESEAFF

d_call: NA
clone_size: few
j_call: TRBJ2-2
v_call: TRBV5-1
cdr3_nt: TGCGCCAGCAGCTTGGCCGCTCCAAACACCGGGGAGCTGTTTTTT
cdr3_aa: CASSLAAPNTGELFF

d_call: NA
clone_size: NA
j_call: TRBJ1-2
v_call: TRBV7-2
cdr3_nt: TGTGCCAGCAGCTTACGGCAAGATTCCTATGGCTACACCTTC
cdr3_aa: CASSLRQDSYGYTF

d_call: TRBD1
clone_size: NA
j_call: TRBJ2-1
v_call: TRBV6-6
cdr3_nt: TGTGCCAGCAGTACCGAGACAGGGGGCGCTGGAAATGAGCAGTTCTTC
cdr3_aa: CASSTETGGAGNEQFF

d_call: NA
clone_size: few
j_call: TRBJ2-2
v_call: TRBV11-2
cdr3_nt: TGTGCCAGCAGCTTACCGGGGCGGGGAACGAACACCGGGGAGCTGTTTTTT
cdr3_aa: CASSLPGRGTNTGELFF

d_call: TRBD1
clone_size: NA
j_call: TRBJ2-1
v_call: TRBV5-6
cdr3_nt: TGTGCCAGCAGTTGGGACAGGCCTACCTACAATGAGCAGTTCTTC
cdr3_aa: CASSWDRPTYNEQFF